This T cell receptor (beta chain) was documented in a study of blood T cell repertoires in COVID-19. Study-level information: Acute-phase and convalescent COVID-19 samples originated in the United States, Italy and Spain. The cDNA or gDNA used as material had been derived from T cells, B-cell-depleted T cells, or PBMCs.

The ends lost 4 bases at V and 0 bases at J; junction bases unmatched: 5. This CDR3 region has 15 residues. Looked up from germline, CDR1 is SGHDN and CDR2 is FVKESK. Some clones are missing from TCRdb's copy, which holds only in-frame ones; the method was immunoSEQ multiplex PCR. The table lists 80,000 or so clones, around 89% of them singletons. The material sequenced was peripheral blood. The chain recombines TRBV14 with TRBJ1-1; 7 nucleotides agree with TRBD1. This sequence originates from a human donor in a cohort sampled during active COVID-19. The CDR3 DNA sequence: TGTGCCAGCAGCCCGAAGGACAGGTTGAACACTGAAGCTTTCTTT. Protein product: CASSPKDRLNTEAFF.